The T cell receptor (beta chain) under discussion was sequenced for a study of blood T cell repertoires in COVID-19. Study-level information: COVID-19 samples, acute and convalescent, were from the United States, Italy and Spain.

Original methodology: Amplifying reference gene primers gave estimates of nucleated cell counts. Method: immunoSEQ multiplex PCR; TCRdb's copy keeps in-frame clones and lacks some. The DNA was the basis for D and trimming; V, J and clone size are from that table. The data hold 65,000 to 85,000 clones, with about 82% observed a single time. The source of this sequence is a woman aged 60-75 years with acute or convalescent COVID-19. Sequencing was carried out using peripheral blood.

CDR3 loop: CASSPTSGGPNTGELFF. The CDR3 nucleotides are TGTGCCAGCAGTCCGACTAGCGGGGGCCCGAACACCGGGGAGCTGTTTTTT. The genes are TRBV6-6 and TRBJ2-2; 12 bases match TRBD2. The V segment lost 5 bases and the J segment 0 bases; nucleotides outside the gene matches: 4. Germline V gene lookup returns CDR1 MNHNY and CDR2 SVGAGI (reference sequence). The CDR3 loop spans 17 amino acids.